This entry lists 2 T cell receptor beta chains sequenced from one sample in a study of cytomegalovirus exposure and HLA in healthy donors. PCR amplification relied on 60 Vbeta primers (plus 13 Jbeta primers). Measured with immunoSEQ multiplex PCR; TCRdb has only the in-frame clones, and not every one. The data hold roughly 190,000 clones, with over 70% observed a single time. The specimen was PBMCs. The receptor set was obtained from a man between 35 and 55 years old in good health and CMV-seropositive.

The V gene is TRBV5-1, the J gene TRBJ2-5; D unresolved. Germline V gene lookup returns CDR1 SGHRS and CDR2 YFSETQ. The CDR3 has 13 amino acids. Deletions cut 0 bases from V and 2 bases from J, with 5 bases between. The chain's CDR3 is CASSLVVQETQYF. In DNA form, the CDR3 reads TGCGCCAGCAGCTTGGTCGTACAAGAGACCCAGTACTTC.

CDR3 in DNA: TGTGCCACCAGCGGTGGACTAGCGGGAGTGACAGATACGCAGTATTTT. Translation: CATSGGLAGVTDTQYF. The V call is TRBV15, the J call TRBJ2-3; TRBD2 agrees at 13 bases. The CDR3 contains 16 residues. Trimming at V came to 5 bases and at J to 3 bases, leaving 5 bases not matched to a gene. Looked up from germline, CDR1 is LNHNV and CDR2 is YYDKDF (reference sequence).